This TCR beta chain emerged from a study of neurological immune-mediated disorders (dated by TCRdb to about 2019). Describing the broader study: Among the 34 multiple sclerosis patients, relapsing-remitting MS was present in approximately 31 and secondary progressive MS was present in 3. Peripheral blood TCR-beta repertoires from HTLV-I-associated myelopathy (HAM/TSP) patients, multiple sclerosis patients and healthy controls were compared by UMI-based sequencing. Longitudinal HAM/TSP donors and healthy donors each had 3 time-points at intervals of roughly 3-40 months. The 90 to 120 TCR-beta libraries covered PBMC samples along with longitudinal samples, technical triplicates, and paired sorted CD4+ and CD8+ T-cell subsets. The cohort included 60 to 75 subjects: about 15 with HAM/TSP, some 35 with multiple sclerosis, and around 20 healthy controls. Overall study outcomes, separate from this receptor: TCR clonal expansion was highest in HAM/TSP patients and lowest in MS patients, with MS patients falling below even healthy controls. Across subjects, expanded clones never shared an identical CDR3 amino acid sequence, which suggests that the TCR-beta repertoires in every group were private. No association of the MS cluster with clinical or MRI features was observed, and the need for larger cohorts was stated by the authors. In phylogenetic analysis, the repertoires of 18 of 34 MS patients grouped into a cluster of related CDR3 sequences, which suggests a possible signature at the repertoire level.

The time point label, as the study defines it: longitudinal time-point 3. Unsorted PBMC libraries were generated from 2 million PBMCs stored in RNAlater at -80 °C until RNA extraction. Multiple sclerosis patients were enrolled in a US clinical protocol evaluating disease progression by magnetic resonance imaging. Peripheral blood was subjected to Ficoll-Hypaque density gradient centrifugation to isolate PBMCs, which were then cryopreserved in liquid nitrogen. This clonotype was counted many times. Its specific antigen is unknown. Base qualities are not at hand, and no much larger clone is one base apart. CDR1 and CDR2 were assigned from the germline V gene (reference sequence) as DFQATT and SNEGSKA. CDR3 length: 14 amino acids, cysteine to phenylalanine. Only CDR3 DNA remains: 42 bases, in frame from the first base. V ends up 6 bases short and J 7 bases short, with an unmatched junction base count of 7.

To synthesize cDNA, template-switch 5'RACE was performed with a primer carrying a 10-nucleotide random unique molecular identifier so that each TCR transcript was tagged. Over 190 million TCR-beta sequences, covering 15-18 subjects, were produced in each sequencing run. Total RNA was extracted with the RNeasy kit. Using the KAPA Real-time Library Amplification kit, TCR-beta VDJ regions were amplified with primers for the TCR constant region and the 5'RACE anchor. A first PCR added sample indexes and Illumina adaptors, after which a second PCR increased the library yield. The roughly 650 bp TCR product was size-selected on a 2% E-gel SizeSelection system after Ampure bead purification. Before pooling, libraries had their quality checked on a Bioanalyzer, their concentration measured with Qubit, and their quantity determined with the Kapa Library Quantification kit. An Illumina HiSeq 2500 was used to sequence the libraries paired-end at 2 x 150 bp. To increase sequence diversity, roughly 23-30% phiX was spiked into each library pool. The authors processed their data as follows. The UMI-based MiGEC pipeline processed quality-filtered reads and removed over 85% of raw TCR sequences during error correction. VDJ genes were aligned to IMGT germline references, and clonotypes were defined by unique CDR3 amino acid sequence plus V-J genes. Clonal expansion, Shannon diversity and CDR3 relatedness were evaluated with VDJtools (CalcPairwiseDistances, ClusterSamples), while phylogenetic trees were built in CLCbio workbench. A clone was classed as expanded if it had 8 or more unique UMIs, a cutoff based on coefficient-of-variation modelling across technical triplicates. TCRdb itself trimmed the public reads at Q25 with fastp, ran MiXCR and retained productive beta chains. Records with the same CDR3 protein are collapsed into one entry carrying the most frequent genes and DNA. None of the V and J calls come from the authors' own analysis; TCRdb made them. This sample holds some 80,000 distinct CDR3 sequences; around 4.7% were observed only once. The ten largest account for over 5.5% of the sample.

Recombination connected TRBV20-1 to TRBJ1-5, and TRBD1 aligns with 12 junction nucleotides. The sequence was obtained from an older woman with multiple sclerosis. Material: PBMCs. The sequenced DNA: TGCAGTGCGGGGGGACAGGGGGCAGGGCAGCCCCAGCATTTT. Translated, it gives CSAGGQGAGQPQHF.